This T cell receptor (beta chain) was recovered during a study of cytomegalovirus exposure and HLA in healthy donors. Use of 60 Vbeta and 13 Jbeta primers characterized the PCR. TCRdb keeps only in-frame clones here, not all; method: immunoSEQ multiplex PCR. Of roughly 100,000 clones in the sample, around 77% were seen once. V lost 0 bases and J lost 3; bases outside the gene matches: 3. The length of the CDR3 is 17 residues. In germline, CDR1 is MGHRA, CDR2 YSYEKL. The TCR comes from a woman aged 40 to 50 in good health and CMV-seropositive. The chain combines TRBV4-1 with TRBJ2-5; 14 bases are a match to TRBD2. The sample taken for sequencing was PBMCs. CDR3 region: CASSQDRTSGGKETQYF. CDR3 DNA: TGCGCCAGCAGCCAAGATAGGACTAGCGGGGGGAAAGAGACCCAGTACTTC.